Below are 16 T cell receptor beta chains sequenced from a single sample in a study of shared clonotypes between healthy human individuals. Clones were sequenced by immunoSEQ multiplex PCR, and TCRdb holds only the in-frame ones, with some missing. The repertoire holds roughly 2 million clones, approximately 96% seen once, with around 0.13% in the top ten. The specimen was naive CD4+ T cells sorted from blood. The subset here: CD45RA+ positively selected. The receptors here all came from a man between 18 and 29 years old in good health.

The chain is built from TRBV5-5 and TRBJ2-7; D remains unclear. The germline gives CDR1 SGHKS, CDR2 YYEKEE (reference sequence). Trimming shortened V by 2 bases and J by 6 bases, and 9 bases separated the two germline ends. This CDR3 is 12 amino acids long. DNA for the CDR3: TGTGCCAGCAGCTTCTCGTCGGGCGAGCAGTACTTC. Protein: CASSFSSGEQYF.

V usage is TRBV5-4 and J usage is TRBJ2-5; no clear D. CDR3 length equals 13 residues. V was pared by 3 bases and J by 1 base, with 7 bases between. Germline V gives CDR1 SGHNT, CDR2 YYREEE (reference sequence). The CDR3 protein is CASSSATQETQYF. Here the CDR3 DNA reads TGTGCCAGCAGCTCGGCCACCCAAGAGACCCAGTACTTC.

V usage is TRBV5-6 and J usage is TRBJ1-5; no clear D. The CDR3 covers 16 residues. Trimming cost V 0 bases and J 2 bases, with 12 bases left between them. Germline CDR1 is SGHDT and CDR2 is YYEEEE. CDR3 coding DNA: TGTGCCAGCAGCTTGGCCAGGATTAAGGGCAATCAGCCCCAGCATTTT. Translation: CASSLARIKGNQPQHF.

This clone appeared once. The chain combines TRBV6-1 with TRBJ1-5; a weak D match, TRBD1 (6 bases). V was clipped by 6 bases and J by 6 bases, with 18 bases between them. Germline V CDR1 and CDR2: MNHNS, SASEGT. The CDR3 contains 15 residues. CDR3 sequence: CASSRNRQETQPQHF. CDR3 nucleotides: TGTGCCAGCAGCCGAAACCGACAGGAGACTCAGCCCCAGCATTTT.

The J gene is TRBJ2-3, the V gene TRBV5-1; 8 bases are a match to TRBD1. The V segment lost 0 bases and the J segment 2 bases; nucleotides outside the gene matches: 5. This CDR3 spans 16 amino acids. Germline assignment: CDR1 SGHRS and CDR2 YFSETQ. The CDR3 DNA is TGCGCCAGCAGCTTGGTGGTGACAGGGGACACAGATACGCAGTATTTT. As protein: CASSLVVTGDTDTQYF.

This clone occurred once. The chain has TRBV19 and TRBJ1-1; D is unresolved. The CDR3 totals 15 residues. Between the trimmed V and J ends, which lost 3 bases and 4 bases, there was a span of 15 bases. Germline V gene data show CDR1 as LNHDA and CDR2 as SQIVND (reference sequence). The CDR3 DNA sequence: TGTGCCAGTAGTATCGGCGACACCATCGGCACTGAAGCTTTCTTT. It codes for CASSIGDTIGTEAFF.

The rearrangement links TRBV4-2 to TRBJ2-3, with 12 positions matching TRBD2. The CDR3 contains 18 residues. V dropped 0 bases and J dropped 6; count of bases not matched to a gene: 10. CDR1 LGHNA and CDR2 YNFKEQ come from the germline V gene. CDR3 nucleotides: TGTGCCAGCAGCCAAGATCCCACTAGCGGGGGGACGTGGGATACGCAGTATTTT. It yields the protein CASSQDPTSGGTWDTQYF.

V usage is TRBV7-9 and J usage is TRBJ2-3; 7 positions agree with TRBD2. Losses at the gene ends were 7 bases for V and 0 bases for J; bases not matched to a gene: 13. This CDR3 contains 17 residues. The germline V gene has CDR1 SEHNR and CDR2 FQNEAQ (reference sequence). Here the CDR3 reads CASIMVDRGVSTDTQYF. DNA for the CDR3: TGTGCCAGCATCATGGTCGACCGGGGGGTAAGCACAGATACGCAGTATTTT.

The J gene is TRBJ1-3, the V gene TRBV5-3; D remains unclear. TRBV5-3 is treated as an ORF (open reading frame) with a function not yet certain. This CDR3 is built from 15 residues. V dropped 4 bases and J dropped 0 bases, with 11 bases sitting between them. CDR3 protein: CARSADSGSGNTIYF. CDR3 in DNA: TGTGCCAGAAGCGCAGACTCAGGCTCTGGAAACACCATATATTTT.

The CDR3 DNA reads TGCGCCAGCAGCCAAACCGGGGGCGGCAATCAGCCCCAGCATTTT. It codes for CASSQTGGGNQPQHF. The gene calls are TRBV4-3 and TRBJ1-5; the D gene is possibly TRBD1 (6 bases). The CDR3 contains 15 residues. Germline assignment: CDR1 LGHNA and CDR2 YSLEER. The ends were cut back, 2 bases at V and 2 bases at J, with 10 bases in the middle.

Here the CDR3 DNA reads TGTGCCAGCAGCGTAGAGGCAGGGAGGACAGATACGCAGTATTTT. Residues: CASSVEAGRTDTQYF. The rearrangement links TRBV9 to TRBJ2-3; a possible D gene is TRBD2 (6 bases). V was clipped by 0 bases and J by 3 bases, with 11 bases between them. This CDR3 contains 15 residues. CDR1 and CDR2 from the germline V gene are SGDLS and YYNGEE. Based on the CDR3 plus reference TRBV9 and TRBJ2-3, the full variable domain is DSGVTQTPKHLITATGQRVTLRCSPRSGDLSVYWYQQSLDQGLQFLIQYYNGEERAKGNILERFSAQQFPDLHSELNLSSLELGDSALYFCASSVEAGRTDTQYFGPGTRLTVL.

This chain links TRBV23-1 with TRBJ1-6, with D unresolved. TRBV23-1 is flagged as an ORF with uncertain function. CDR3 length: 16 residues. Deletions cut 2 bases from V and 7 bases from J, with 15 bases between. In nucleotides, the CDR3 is TGCGCCAGCAGTCAAGAACCGGCTGTCAAAAATTCACCCCTCCACTTT. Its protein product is CASSQEPAVKNSPLHF.

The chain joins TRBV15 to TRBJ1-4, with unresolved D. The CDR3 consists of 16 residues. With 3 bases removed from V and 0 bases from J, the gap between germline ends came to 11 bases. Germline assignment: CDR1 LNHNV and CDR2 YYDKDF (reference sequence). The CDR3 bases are TGTGCCACCAGCAGGGCCACCCAGGCAACTAATGAAAAACTGTTTTTT. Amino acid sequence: CATSRATQATNEKLFF.

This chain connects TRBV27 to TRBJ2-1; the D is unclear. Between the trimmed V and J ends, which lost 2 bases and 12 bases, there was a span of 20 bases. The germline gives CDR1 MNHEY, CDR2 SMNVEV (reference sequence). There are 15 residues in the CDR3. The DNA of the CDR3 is TGTGCCAGCAGTTTAAACATGGGTCTACCCAGTTCGCAGTTCTTC. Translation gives CASSLNMGLPSSQFF.

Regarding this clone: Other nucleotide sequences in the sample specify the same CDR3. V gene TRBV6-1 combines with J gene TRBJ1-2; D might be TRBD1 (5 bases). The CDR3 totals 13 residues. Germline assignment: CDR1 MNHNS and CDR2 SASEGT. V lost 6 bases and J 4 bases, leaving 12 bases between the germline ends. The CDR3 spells CASRAGTVYGYTF. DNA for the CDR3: TGTGCCAGCAGGGCCGGGACGGTCTATGGCTACACCTTC.

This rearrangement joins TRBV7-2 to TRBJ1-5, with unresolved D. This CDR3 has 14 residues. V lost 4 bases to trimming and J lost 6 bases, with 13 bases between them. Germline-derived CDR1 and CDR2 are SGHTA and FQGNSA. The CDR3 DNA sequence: TGTGCCAGCAGCTCCCGCACGCTCGGTCAGCCCCAGCATTTT. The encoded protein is CASSSRTLGQPQHF.